This T cell receptor (beta chain) was obtained from a study of T cell clonality in common variable immunodeficiency (dated by TCRdb to between 2014 and 2016). General study outcomes and caveats: Correlations between repertoire features and clinical complications were limited by patient heterogeneity within the CVID cohort. Despite equal DNA input, controls averaged approximately 84,000 unique sequences per sample versus about 30,000 in CVID samples. TCRbeta clonality was higher in CVID subjects than in healthy controls (t-test p = 0.018), and the increase was most characteristic of about a third of subjects. Fewer TCRbeta clones were shared among CVID subjects than among healthy controls (p < 0.0001). It was noted by the authors that sequencing of the repertoires of T cell subpopulations would be needed to clarify the cause of the increased clonality in CVID. CVID TCRbeta sequences were reported to have fewer deletions and N-nucleotide insertions and to lack highly modified clones with 13 or more V deletions.

Standard criteria were used to diagnose CVID, namely serum IgG, IgA and/or IgM reduced below the normal range together with specific antibody deficiency. A total of 40 to 45 subjects (approximately 15 female and around 30 male; age range roughly 9 to 64 years, mean age around 40) were included in the CVID group. Most CVID patients and most healthy controls were of Caucasian heritage. At the time of study participation, every CVID subject had been on replacement immunoglobulin therapy for at least one year. At the time of blood collection, no CVID subject was ill or was being treated with immunomodulatory or immunosuppressive medication. Heparinized peripheral whole blood samples of about 5 to 8.5 ml were obtained from each donor. Genomic DNA from adults with common variable immune deficiency (CVID) and from healthy adult controls was used to sequence TCRbeta CDR3 repertoires. Diluted blood was subjected to density centrifugation over Hypaque 1077 or Ficoll-Paque for isolation of peripheral blood mononuclear cells. Genomic DNA was extracted from unsorted mononuclear cells by Qiagen column purification or by a centrifugation-based method.

Equivalent amounts of genomic DNA from CVID and control samples were used as sequencing input. For every sample, a 60 bp segment covering the rearranged TCRbeta CDR3 region was amplified and then sequenced. The immunoSEQ assay, a bias-corrected multiplex PCR combined with high-throughput sequencing, was used to amplify TCRbeta. The source study handled its data this way. Every unique nucleotide sequence counted as a clone and was annotated with V, D and J genes, copy number and frequency. Sequences were labeled productive if in frame, and non-productive if out of frame or containing stop codons. As previously described, clonality was computed from Shannon's entropy. The predicted amino acid sequences of productive clones were used to derive mean CDR3 Kyte-Doolittle hydropathy. Hierarchical clustering of scaled V gene usage was performed with the R hclust function using Manhattan distance and complete linkage. To assess clone sharing by CDR3 amino acid sequence, 12 repertoires per group were resampled over 100 rounds. Repertoires were searched for approximately 77 published EBV-specific and approximately 240 published CMV-specific TCRbeta sequences. A couple of CVID samples yielding fewer than 10,000 sequences were excluded from analysis, leaving 42 CVID repertoires. TCRdb re-hosts the immuneACCESS table, in-frame sequences only. Its copies lack some clones; in the studies checked, an unresolved V gene accounts for under half of them, and the cause for the rest is not known. For V, J and clone size, that table is used; D and trimming come from the DNA. The sample counts 15,000 to 20,000 clones, each observed more than once. The ten largest clones take up approximately 15% of the sample.

A word on this clone: Its antigen remains undetermined. The read stops 3 residues short of the end of the CDR3; the missing end is completed from the germline J gene.

V is pruned by 4 bases and J by 4 bases, leaving 8 bases of the junction without a gene match. The CDR3 goes from the cysteine to the phenylalanine over 14 residues. Only the CDR3 bases that were read are kept: 33 of them, in frame from base 1. The germline V gene specifies SQVTM as CDR1 and ANQGSEA as CDR2. The source of this sequence is a human donor with common variable immunodeficiency. This chain is built from TRBV29-1 and TRBJ2-3; TRBD1 lines up with 7 middle nucleotides. Sequencing was done on a sample of peripheral blood mononuclear cells. Partial CDR3 DNA: TGCAGCGTTGGCGGGCCACAGGGGTCAGATACG. It codes for CSVGGPQGSDT. Given in full, the CDR3 is CSVGGPQGSDTQYF.